Each of the 9 T cell receptor beta chains below was sequenced from the same sample in a study of CD8+ T cells in alopecia areata. Treatment given: oral pan-JAK inhibitor, 5-10 mg twice daily. The sequencing template was cDNA reverse transcribed from extracted RNA. The method was immunoSEQ multiplex PCR; TCRdb's version includes in-frame clones alone and lacks a portion of them. This sample has 200,000 or so clones, with 58% found just once. The material sequenced was CD4+ T cells sorted from blood, taken at week 24, from a patient treated with tofacitinib. All receptors come from a human donor with alopecia areata.

This chain joins TRBV30 and TRBJ1-3; no firm D call. There are 13 residues in the CDR3. Germline values: CDR1 GTSNPN, CDR2 SVGIG (reference sequence). Between the trimmed V and J ends, which lost 1 base and 4 bases, there was a span of 8 bases. The DNA of the CDR3 is TGTGCCTGGAGTGGTGCAGACGGAAACACCATATATTTT. Protein sequence: CAWSGADGNTIYF.

This chain connects TRBV29-1 to TRBJ2-2; 7 nucleotides line up with TRBD1. The CDR3 consists of 15 residues. Germline CDR1 SQVTM, CDR2 ANQGSEA. Trimming took 1 base from V and 4 from J; bases not matched to a gene: 6. The CDR3, as DNA: TGCAGCGTTGAAGTCGTGACAGGGCTCACCGGGGAGCTGTTTTTT. Encoded protein: CSVEVVTGLTGELFF.

The chain links TRBV28 to TRBJ2-7; weak D call: TRBD2 (7 bases). V was pared by 2 bases and J by 3 bases, with 14 bases between. The CDR3 is 15 residues long. CDR1 is MDHEN, CDR2 SYDVKM, per germline. CDR3 bases: TGTGCCAGCAGTTTAGGGGGGGCGACAAACTACGAGCAGTACTTC. It is translated as CASSLGGATNYEQYF.

This clone is termed medium-sized. V gene TRBV11-2 combines with J gene TRBJ2-3, with TRBD2 matching 10 bases. Germline V gene lookup returns CDR1 SGHAT and CDR2 FQNNGV. The CDR3 is 17 amino acids. The V gene end was trimmed by 0 bases and the J gene end by 4 bases; junction bases not matched to a gene: 7. The CDR3 DNA sequence: TGTGCCAGCAGCTTAGATTTAAGCGGGGGGGAGGCAGATACGCAGTATTTT. Amino acids: CASSLDLSGGEADTQYF. The full variable domain, with the rest looked up from reference TRBV11-2 and TRBJ2-3, is EAGVAQSPRYKIIEKRQSVAFWCNPISGHATLYWYQQILGQGPKLLIQFQNNGVVDDSQLPKDRFSAERLKGVDSTLKIQPAKLEDSAVYLCASSLDLSGGEADTQYFGPGTRLTVL.

J is TRBJ1-5 and V is TRBV6-6, with D uncertain. CDR1 and CDR2 (germline): MNHNY, SVGAGI (reference sequence). Trimming shortened V by 3 bases and J by 6 bases, and 12 bases separated the two germline ends. The CDR3 covers 14 residues. CDR3 in amino acids: CASSYTAGTQPQHF. DNA for the CDR3: TGTGCCAGCAGTTATACGGCTGGCACTCAGCCCCAGCATTTT.

A few counts support this clone. The identical CDR3 is also encoded by other nucleotide sequences in the sample. The chain links TRBV29-1 to TRBJ2-5; perhaps D is TRBD1 or TRBD2 (5 bases each). With 7 bases removed from V and 5 bases from J, the gap between germline ends came to 14 bases. Per germline, CDR1 SQVTM and CDR2 ANQGSEA. CDR3 length: 12 amino acids. The CDR3 loop reads CSAGTQRETQYF. The CDR3 DNA reads TGCAGCGCTGGGACCCAACGGGAGACCCAGTACTTC.

This chain connects TRBV2 to TRBJ2-3; D gene unclear. The CDR3 is made up of 14 amino acids. The V and J ends lost 3 bases and 0 bases respectively, with 7 bases between them. The V gene's germline CDR1 is SNHLY and CDR2 FYNNEI. The CDR3: CASSEATSTDTQYF. As DNA, the CDR3 is TGTGCCAGCAGTGAGGCCACTAGCACAGATACGCAGTATTTT.

The table lists this clone with a few counts. The chain combines TRBV10-3 with TRBJ1-4, with 7 positions matching TRBD1. This CDR3 is built from 14 residues. The trim removed 3 bases at V and 3 bases at J, leaving 1 base unmatched. Germline V lookup: CDR1 ENHRY, CDR2 SYGVKD. The CDR3 reads CAISDRGANEKLFF. The DNA of the CDR3 is TGTGCCATCAGTGACAGGGGGGCTAATGAAAAACTGTTTTTT.

The CDR3 sequence is CASSKGQGNNEQFF. As DNA, the CDR3 is TGTGCCAGCAGTAAAGGACAGGGGAACAATGAGCAGTTCTTC. The rearrangement links TRBV28 to TRBJ2-1, with TRBD1 matching 9 bases. This CDR3 spans 14 amino acids. Germline V lookup: CDR1 MDHEN, CDR2 SYDVKM. With 5 bases clipped from V and 5 bases from J, the junction kept 4 bases outside the gene matches.